What follows is one TCR beta chain and its context. Its antigen remains unknown. The CDR3 is 13 residues long. The V gene's germline CDR1 is KGHSH and CDR2 LQKENI. V lost 2 bases to trimming and J lost 2 bases, with 5 bases between them. This specimen comes from a study of T cell responses to AZD1222 COVID-19 vaccine. Study-wide results and caveats: An increase in Spike-specific TCR breadth and depth was observed after two AZD1222 doses. Baseline testing showed seropositivity in only a handful of AZD1222 recipients. Repertoires were sampled only after the peak T cell response.

Profiled with immunoSEQ multiplex PCR; TCRdb holds only in-frame clones, not every one. The sample lists around 83,000 clones; roughly 88% were seen once. The TCR originated in an adult in good health. The sample in question was peripheral blood, obtained on day 0 of AZD1222 vaccination. V gene TRBV18 combines with J gene TRBJ2-3; D remains unclear. The CDR3 nucleotides are TGTGCCAGCTCACCAGACCTCACAGATACGCAGTATTTT. Translated, it gives CASSPDLTDTQYF.